This T cell receptor beta chain is drawn from a study of TIL therapy for anti-PD-1-resistant metastatic lung cancer. Study-wide background: Median tumor PD-L1 proportion score was approximately 6.3%. Most patients had lung adenocarcinoma.

Stated time point: pre-treatment sample, taken before nivolumab and TIL therapy. The V gene lost 5 bases and the J gene lost 12 bases, with 15 bases spanning the gap. Germline assignment: CDR1 SGHAT and CDR2 FQNNGV. The CDR3 spans 12 residues. Sequencing used immunoSEQ v3. Sequenced by immunoSEQ multiplex PCR; TCRdb stores in-frame clones only, minus some. The data contain roughly 54,000 clones, around nine tenths of them singletons. The rearrangement links TRBV11-2 to TRBJ2-3; weak D call: TRBD1 (5 bases). The sequence derives from a person aged 25 to 80 with non-small cell lung cancer. The sequences come from blood, collected at baseline. This chain's CDR3 is CASSPEGQGQYF. DNA of the CDR3: TGTGCCAGCAGCCCGGAAGGGCAGGGCCAGTATTTT. The complete variable domain, with remaining parts taken from reference TRBV11-2 and TRBJ2-3, reads EAGVAQSPRYKIIEKRQSVAFWCNPISGHATLYWYQQILGQGPKLLIQFQNNGVVDDSQLPKDRFSAERLKGVDSTLKIQPAKLEDSAVYLCASSPEGQGQYFGPGTRLTVL.